This is a list of T cell receptor beta chains from one sample in a study of T-cell memory formation after mild COVID-19. Using its own MiXCR run on the 5' RACE reads, TCRdb lists one record per CDR3 protein. This table has 350,000 to 500,000 distinct CDR3 sequences, roughly 17% appearing once. The sample was PBMCs or a T cell subset sorted from them (not recorded which). The source is a man in his late teens or twenties who had mild COVID-19 (a few samples of this study predate the infection). Cell type and time point are not known. Both conserved end residues are trimmed from each CDR3. Fields, in order: V gene, J gene, D gene, CDR3 protein. The D gene is left open where the match is weak.

TRBV12-3/TRBV12-4	TRBJ1-1	TRBD1	ASSFQGQGYVAF
TRBV10-3	TRBJ2-2	-	AISDTEVGTNTGELF
TRBV5-1	TRBJ2-7	-	ASSLDPSSYEQY
TRBV5-1	TRBJ2-7	-	ASSWPGETYEQY
TRBV27	TRBJ1-2	-	ASRVGVEGYGYT
TRBV9	TRBJ1-5	TRBD1	ASSTSRDRGQPQH
TRBV5-1	TRBJ2-5	TRBD1	ASSSLGQGNQETQY
TRBV6-4	TRBJ2-3	-	ASSERGSTDTQY
TRBV2	TRBJ1-6	-	GGNPYNSPLH
TRBV6-6	TRBJ2-1	-	ASSYSVWGIDEQF
TRBV5-4	TRBJ1-1	-	ASSLSTDNTEAF
TRBV9	TRBJ2-7	-	ASSDQQGSASEQY
TRBV3-1	TRBJ2-3	-	ASSQGRLTSTDTQY
TRBV6-2/TRBV6-3	TRBJ1-5	-	ASSPYLTQPQH
TRBV20-1	TRBJ2-1	TRBD1	SASRDRGYNEQF
TRBV19	TRBJ2-1	TRBD1	ASSPRGRNEQF
TRBV7-9	TRBJ1-2	-	ASSIAGGLSYGYT
TRBV6-5	TRBJ2-6	-	ASSATASGANVLT
TRBV4-3	TRBJ2-7	-	ASSQDGRGDAEQY
TRBV7-2	TRBJ2-3	-	ASALVVRGGTDTQY
TRBV7-9	TRBJ2-3	-	ASSLRDITNTQY
TRBV6-4	TRBJ2-2	-	ASRRQGGSSNTGELF
TRBV5-5	TRBJ2-1	-	ASSLIAGPGEQF
TRBV3-1	TRBJ2-1	TRBD2	ASSHATSEEQF
TRBV12-3/TRBV12-4	TRBJ2-1	-	ASSPIYRGTDFYNEQF
TRBV6-5	TRBJ1-5	-	ASRYRDNQPQH
TRBV5-1	TRBJ2-1	TRBD2	ASSSRPGLAGGSSYNEQF
TRBV20-1	TRBJ1-5	-	SARGAAQPQH
TRBV27	TRBJ2-7	-	ASSSPGTDLYEQY